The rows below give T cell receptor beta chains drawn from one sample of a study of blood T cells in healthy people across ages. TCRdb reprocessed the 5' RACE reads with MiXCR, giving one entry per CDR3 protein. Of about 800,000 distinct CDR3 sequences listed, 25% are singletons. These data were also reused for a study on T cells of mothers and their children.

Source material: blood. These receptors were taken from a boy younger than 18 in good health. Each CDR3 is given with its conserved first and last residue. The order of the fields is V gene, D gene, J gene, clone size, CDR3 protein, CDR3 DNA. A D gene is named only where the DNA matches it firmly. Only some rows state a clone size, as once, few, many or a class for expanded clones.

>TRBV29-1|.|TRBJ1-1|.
CSARGVVTEAFF
TGCAGTGCCCGGGGAGTGGTCACTGAAGCTTTCTTT
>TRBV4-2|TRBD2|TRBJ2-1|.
CASSRPRPTSGSDEQFF
TGTGCCAGCAGCCGCCCGAGACCCACTAGCGGGAGCGATGAGCAGTTCTTC
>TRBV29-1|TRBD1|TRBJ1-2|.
CSAWTGDYGYTF
TGCAGCGCCTGGACAGGTGACTATGGCTACACCTTC
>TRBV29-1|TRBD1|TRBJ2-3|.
CSVGDWTGTQYF
TGCAGCGTTGGAGATTGGACAGGGACGCAGTATTTT
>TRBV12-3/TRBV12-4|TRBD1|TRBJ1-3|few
CASRTTGRDTIYF
TGTGCCAGCAGGACGACAGGGAGGGACACCATATATTTT
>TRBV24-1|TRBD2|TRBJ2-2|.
CATSDPGLANTGELFF
TGTGCCACCAGTGATCCGGGACTAGCGAACACCGGGGAGCTGTTTTTT
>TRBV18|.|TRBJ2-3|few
CASSPHGTRGDTQYF
TGTGCCAGCTCACCTCACGGGACTCGGGGGGATACGCAGTATTTT
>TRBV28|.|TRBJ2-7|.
CASRSGTPSYEQYF
TGTGCCAGCAGATCAGGTACCCCCTCCTACGAGCAGTACTTC
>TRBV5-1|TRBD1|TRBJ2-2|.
CASSWTGGEYTGELFF
TGCGCCAGCAGCTGGACAGGGGGCGAGTACACCGGGGAGCTGTTTTTT
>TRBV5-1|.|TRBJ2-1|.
CASSLLVSKTIYNEQFF
TGCGCCAGCAGCTTGCTTGTCTCCAAAACGATATACAATGAGCAGTTCTTC
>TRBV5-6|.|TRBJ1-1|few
CASSLERDWTEAFF
TGTGCCAGCAGCTTGGAGAGGGACTGGACTGAAGCTTTCTTT
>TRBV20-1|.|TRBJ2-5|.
CSANTGRWETQYF
TGCAGTGCCAATACAGGGAGATGGGAGACCCAGTACTTC
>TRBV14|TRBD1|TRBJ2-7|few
CASSPTGSRTYEQYF
TGTGCCAGCAGCCCGACAGGGAGTCGGACCTACGAGCAGTACTTC
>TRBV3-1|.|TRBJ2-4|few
CASSQFPTENIQYF
TGTGCCAGCAGCCAATTCCCAACGGAGAACATTCAGTACTTC
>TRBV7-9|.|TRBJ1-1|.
CASRDRGRSKAFF
TGTGCCAGCAGGGACCGGGGCAGAAGTAAAGCTTTCTTT